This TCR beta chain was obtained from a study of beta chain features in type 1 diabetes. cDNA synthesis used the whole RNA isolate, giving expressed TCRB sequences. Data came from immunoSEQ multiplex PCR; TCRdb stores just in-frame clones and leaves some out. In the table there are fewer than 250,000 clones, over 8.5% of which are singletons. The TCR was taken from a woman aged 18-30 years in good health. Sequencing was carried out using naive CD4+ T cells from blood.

CDR3 amino acids: CASSLLPASEETQYF. The CDR3 DNA sequence: TGTGCCAGCAGCTTACTTCCGGCTAGCGAAGAGACCCAGTACTTC. V usage is TRBV7-9 and J usage is TRBJ2-5, with D tentatively TRBD2 (6 bases). Germline values: CDR1 SEHNR, CDR2 FQNEAQ (reference sequence). With 2 bases removed from V and 3 bases from J, the gap between germline ends came to 13 bases. CDR3 length: 15 residues.